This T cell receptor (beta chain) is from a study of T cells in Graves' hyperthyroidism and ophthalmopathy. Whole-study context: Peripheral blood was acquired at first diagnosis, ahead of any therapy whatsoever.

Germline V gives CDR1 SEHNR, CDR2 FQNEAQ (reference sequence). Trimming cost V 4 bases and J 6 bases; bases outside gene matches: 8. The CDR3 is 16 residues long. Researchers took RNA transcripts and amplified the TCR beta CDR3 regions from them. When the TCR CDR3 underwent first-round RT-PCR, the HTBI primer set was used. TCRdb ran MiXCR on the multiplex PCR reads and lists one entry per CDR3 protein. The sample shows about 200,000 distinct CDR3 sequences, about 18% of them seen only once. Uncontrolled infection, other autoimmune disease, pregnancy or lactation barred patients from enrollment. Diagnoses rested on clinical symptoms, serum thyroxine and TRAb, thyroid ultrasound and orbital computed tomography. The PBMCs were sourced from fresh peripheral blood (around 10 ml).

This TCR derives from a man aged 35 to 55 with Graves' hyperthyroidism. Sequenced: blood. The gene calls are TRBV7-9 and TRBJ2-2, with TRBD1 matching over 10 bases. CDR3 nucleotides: TGTGCCAGCAGCTGGCCGGGACAGGGGTATCCCGGGGAGCTGTTTTTT. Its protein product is CASSWPGQGYPGELFF.